The entry below describes one T cell receptor beta chain. The antigen is not known. These data come from a study of T cells in Graves' hyperthyroidism and ophthalmopathy. Trimming pared 6 bases from V and 4 bases from J, leaving 15 bases between. The CDR3 is 14 residues long. RNA transcripts served as the template for amplifying TCR beta CDR3 regions. HTBI primers were employed in a first-round RT-PCR of the TCR CDR3. From the multiplex PCR reads, TCRdb called clonotypes with MiXCR, one entry per CDR3 protein. The table shows about 760,000 distinct CDR3 sequences, with roughly 32% occurring only once. Study-level results: Blood shared most expanded thyroid clonotypes above 0.001. Stable hyperthyroidism and ophthalmopathy were separated using 13 V-J signatures.

Hyperthyroidism, newly diagnosed and lasting under 2 months, affected patients aged 18 to 65. Exclusion criteria comprised uncontrolled infection, other autoimmune disease, pregnancy or lactation. Sequencing used blood. V gene TRBV12-3 or TRBV12-4 combines with J gene TRBJ1-1; TRBD1 is a possible D gene (5 bases). This clonotype was sampled from a woman between 35 and 50 years old with Graves' hyperthyroidism. CDR3: CASSQSGGSTEAFF. The CDR3 DNA follows: TGTGCCAGCAGCCAAAGTGGGGGGAGCACTGAAGCTTTCTTT.